Included here is one T cell receptor beta chain sequence, with context. The repertoire was sequenced with immunoSEQ multiplex PCR; TCRdb's copy has only in-frame clones and lacks some. This sample has roughly 80,000 clones; roughly 80% occur once, and the top ten carry more than 5%. Looked up from germline, CDR1 is MNHEY and CDR2 is SMNVEV (reference sequence). The trim removed 8 bases at V and 2 bases at J, leaving 6 bases unmatched. The CDR3 sequence is 15 residues long. These data originate in a study of blood T cell repertoires in COVID-19. The rearrangement joins TRBV27 to TRBJ1-2, with 12 bases fitting TRBD1. The source of this sequence is a man aged 60 to 75 with active or convalescent COVID-19. The sequenced sample was peripheral blood. The CDR3 DNA follows: TGTGCCAGCCTAGCCGGGACAGGGGGCAACTATGGCTACACCTTC. Encoded protein: CASLAGTGGNYGYTF.